The 5 T cell receptor beta chains in this list originate from one sample, sequenced in a study of blood T cell repertoires in COVID-19. Clones were read by immunoSEQ multiplex PCR, and TCRdb kept only the in-frame ones, dropping some. The table records about 260,000 clones, about 87% of them present only once. Sequenced input: peripheral blood. These receptors were obtained from a human donor in a cohort sampled during active COVID-19.

The chain links TRBV24-1 to TRBJ2-1, with TRBD2 matching over 15 bases. Germline values: CDR1 KGHDR, CDR2 SFDVKD. Trimming cost V 4 bases and J 7 bases; bases outside gene matches: 4. This CDR3 has 16 amino acids. CDR3 coding DNA: TGTGCCACCAGTGACCCAGGACTAGCGGGGGGGAATGAGCAGTTCTTC. Translation gives CATSDPGLAGGNEQFF.

The chain employs TRBV18 and TRBJ2-5; 9 bases match TRBD1. This CDR3 contains 15 residues. V trimming: 1 base; J trimming: 1 base; junction bases outside the gene matches: 1. CDR1 is KGHSH, CDR2 LQKENI, per germline. CDR3 sequence: CASSPQTGGQETQYF. Written as DNA, the CDR3 is TGTGCCAGCTCACCACAGACAGGGGGCCAAGAGACCCAGTACTTC.

The chain recombines TRBV20-1 with TRBJ1-1; D is unclear. The germline gives CDR1 DFQATT, CDR2 SNEGSKA (reference sequence). The CDR3 has 11 residues. In DNA form, the CDR3 reads TGCAGAGACGACAAGAACACTGAAGCTTTCTTT. It translates to CRDDKNTEAFF.

The chain recombines TRBV9 with TRBJ1-6; D perhaps matches TRBD1 (5 bases). V lost 0 bases, J lost 6 bases, and 10 bases lay in between. The CDR3 totals 15 residues. CDR1 and CDR2 (germline): SGDLS, YYNGEE. CDR3 loop: CASSVATTANSPLHF. For the CDR3, the DNA is TGTGCCAGCAGCGTAGCTACGACAGCTAATTCACCCCTCCACTTT.

The V gene is TRBV28, the J gene TRBJ1-3; possible D gene TRBD1, 5 bases. V lost 6 bases to trimming and J lost 2 bases, with 14 bases between them. Germline V gene data show CDR1 as MDHEN and CDR2 as SYDVKM. The CDR3 has 15 amino acids. The DNA of the CDR3 is TGTGCCAGCAGCCTACCCGGGGGGACTGGAAACACCATATATTTT. Its protein is CASSLPGGTGNTIYF.